This T cell receptor beta chain stems from a study of shared clonotypes between healthy human individuals. Donors were healthy HIV-negative adults without recently reported acute infections or vaccinations. Germline CDR1 and CDR2: GTSNPN and SVGIG (reference sequence). The V and J ends lost 0 bases and 2 bases, in that order; junction bases with no gene match: 4. The CDR3 sequence is 14 residues long. To note about this clone: Other DNA sequences within the sample encode an identical CDR3.

Profiling relied on immunoSEQ multiplex PCR, and the TCRdb table lists in-frame clones only, not all of them. The table has 450,000 to 500,000 clones, roughly 80% seen once; the top ten hold roughly 13%. The TCR was taken from a woman aged 40 to 49 in good health. Some clones in this sample may be carry-over from other donors' samples. This sequence joins TRBV30 and TRBJ2-7, with 7 bases aligning to TRBD2. Sequencing input: PBMCs. The CDR3 DNA is TGTGCCTGGAGTGTAGGCGGGGGACCCTACGAGCAGTACTTC. Its translation is CAWSVGGGPYEQYF.